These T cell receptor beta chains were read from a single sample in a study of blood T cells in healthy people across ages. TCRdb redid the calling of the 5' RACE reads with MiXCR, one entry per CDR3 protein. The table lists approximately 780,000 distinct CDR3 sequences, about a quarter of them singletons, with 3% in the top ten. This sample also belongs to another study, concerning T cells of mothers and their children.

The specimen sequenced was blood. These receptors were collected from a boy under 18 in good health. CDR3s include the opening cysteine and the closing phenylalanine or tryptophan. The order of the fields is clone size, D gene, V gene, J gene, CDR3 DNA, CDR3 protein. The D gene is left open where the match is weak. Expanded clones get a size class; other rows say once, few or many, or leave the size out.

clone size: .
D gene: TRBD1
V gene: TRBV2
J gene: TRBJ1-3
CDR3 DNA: TGTGCCAGCAGCCTCCAGGGGGCCTTAGACACCATATATTTT
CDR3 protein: CASSLQGALDTIYF

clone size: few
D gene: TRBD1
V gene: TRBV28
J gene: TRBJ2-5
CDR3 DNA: TGTGCCATCACGGAGAGGGGGCGTAGGGAGACCCAGTACTTC
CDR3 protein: CAITERGRRETQYF

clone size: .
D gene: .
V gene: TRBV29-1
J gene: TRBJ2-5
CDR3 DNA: TGCAGCGTTGGGTACCGAAGGGGGGAGACCCAGTACTTC
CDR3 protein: CSVGYRRGETQYF

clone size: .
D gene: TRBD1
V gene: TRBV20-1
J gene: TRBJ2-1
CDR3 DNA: TGCAGTGCCCCGGACAGGGGGTCAAAATTCTCCTACAATGAGCAGTTCTTC
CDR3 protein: CSAPDRGSKFSYNEQFF

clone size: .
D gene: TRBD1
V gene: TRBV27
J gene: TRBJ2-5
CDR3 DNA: TGTGCCAGCAGTTACGGACAGGGTCTCCAAGAGACCCAGTACTTC
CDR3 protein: CASSYGQGLQETQYF

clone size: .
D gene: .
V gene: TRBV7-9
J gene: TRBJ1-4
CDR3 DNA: TGTGCCAGCAGCCACGGGGGACGTCGGGGGGTTGAAAAACTGTTTTTT
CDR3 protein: CASSHGGRRGVEKLFF

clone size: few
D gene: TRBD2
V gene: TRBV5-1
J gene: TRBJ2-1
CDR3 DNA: TGCGCCAGCAGCTTAGGGACTAGCGGGGTTAATGTGCAGTTCTTC
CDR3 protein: CASSLGTSGVNVQFF

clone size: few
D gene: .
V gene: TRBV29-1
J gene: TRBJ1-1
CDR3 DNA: TGCAGCGCTGTAGGGGGACTGAACACTGAAGCTTTCTTT
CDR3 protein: CSAVGGLNTEAFF

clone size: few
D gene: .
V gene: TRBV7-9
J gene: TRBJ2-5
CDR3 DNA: TGTGCCAGCAGCCCGCCGGAGGGGAGAGAAGAGACCCAGTACTTC
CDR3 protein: CASSPPEGREETQYF

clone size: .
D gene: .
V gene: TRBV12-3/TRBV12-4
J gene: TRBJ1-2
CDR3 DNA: TGTGCCAGCAGTTCCCGGACTCTTAACTATGGCTACACCTTC
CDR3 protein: CASSSRTLNYGYTF

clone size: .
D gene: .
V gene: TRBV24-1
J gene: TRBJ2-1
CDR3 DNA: TGTGCCACCAGTGAAATGGGGGGCGAGCAGTTCTTC
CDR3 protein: CATSEMGGEQFF

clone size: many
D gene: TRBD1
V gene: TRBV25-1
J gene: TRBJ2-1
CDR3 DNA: TGTGCCAGCAGTGAATATAACCCCGCAGGGGGCTGGACTGAGCAGTTCTTC
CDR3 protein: CASSEYNPAGGWTEQFF

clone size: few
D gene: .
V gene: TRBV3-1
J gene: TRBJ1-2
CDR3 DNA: TGTGCCAGCAGCCAAGGAAAAGGCTACACCTTC
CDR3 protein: CASSQGKGYTF

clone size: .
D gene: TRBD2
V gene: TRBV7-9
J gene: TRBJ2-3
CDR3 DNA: TGTGCCAGCAGCTTGGGTAGCGGGGGGACAGCAGATACGCAGTATTTT
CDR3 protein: CASSLGSGGTADTQYF

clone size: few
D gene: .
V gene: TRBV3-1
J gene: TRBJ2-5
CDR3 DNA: TGTGCCAGCAGACCCCGGGGCAGGACCTTCGAGTTGGAGCAGTACTTC
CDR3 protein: CASRPRGRTFELEQYF

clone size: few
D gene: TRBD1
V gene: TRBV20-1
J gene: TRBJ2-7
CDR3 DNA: TGCAGTGCTCCAGGAGCCGGGACAGGAACCCACGAGCAGTACTTC
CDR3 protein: CSAPGAGTGTHEQYF

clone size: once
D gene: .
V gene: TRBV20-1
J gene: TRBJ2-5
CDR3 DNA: TGCAGTGCCTCCCCGTGGACTGGGGGGGAGACCCAGTACTTC
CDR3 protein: CSASPWTGGETQYF

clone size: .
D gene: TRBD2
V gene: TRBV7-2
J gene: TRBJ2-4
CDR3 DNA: TGTGCCAGCAGCTTACAGGGCGGGGGGTTGTCCCAAAACATTCAGTACTTC
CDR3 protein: CASSLQGGGLSQNIQYF

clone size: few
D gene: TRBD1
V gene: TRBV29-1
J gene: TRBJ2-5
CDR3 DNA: TGCAGCGAAACAGGGGGCCGGCCCGGGGAGACCCAGTACTTC
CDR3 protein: CSETGGRPGETQYF

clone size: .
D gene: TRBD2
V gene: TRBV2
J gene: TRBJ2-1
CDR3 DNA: TGTGCCAGCAGTAAGGGTAGCGGGGGCTACAATGAGCAGTTCTTC
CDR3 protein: CASSKGSGGYNEQFF

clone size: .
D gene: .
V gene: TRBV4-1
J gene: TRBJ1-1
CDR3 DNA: TGCGCCACCCAGGGGACACCCGGTCGAGCTTTCTTT
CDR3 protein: CATQGTPGRAFF

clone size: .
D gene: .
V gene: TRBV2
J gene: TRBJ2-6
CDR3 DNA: TGTGCCAGCAGTGAGGAAGTCTCTGGGGCCAACGTCCTGACTTTC
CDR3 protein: CASSEEVSGANVLTF

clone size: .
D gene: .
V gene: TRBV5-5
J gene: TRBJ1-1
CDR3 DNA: TGTGCCAGCAGCCTACAGGTGATCACTGAAGCTTTCTTT
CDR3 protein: CASSLQVITEAFF

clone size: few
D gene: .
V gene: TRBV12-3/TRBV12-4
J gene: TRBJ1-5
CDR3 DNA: TGTGCCAGCAGTTTTGGGGGGGGATGGCAGCCCCAGCATTTT
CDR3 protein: CASSFGGGWQPQHF

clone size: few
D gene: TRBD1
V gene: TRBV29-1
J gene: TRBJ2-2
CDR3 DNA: TGCAGCGTTGTATTTCAGGGGGCGAACACCGGGGAGCTGTTTTTT
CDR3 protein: CSVVFQGANTGELFF

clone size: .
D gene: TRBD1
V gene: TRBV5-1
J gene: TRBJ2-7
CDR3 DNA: TGCGCCAGCAGATGGACCGGGACAGGTCTTGACGAGCAGTACTTC
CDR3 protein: CASRWTGTGLDEQYF

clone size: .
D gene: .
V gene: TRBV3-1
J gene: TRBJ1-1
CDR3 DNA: TGTGCCAGCAGCCAAGCGGGGGTAACTGAAGCTTACTTT
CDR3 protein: CASSQAGVTEAYF

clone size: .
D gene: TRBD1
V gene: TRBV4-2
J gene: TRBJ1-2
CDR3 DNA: TGTGCCAGCACCTTAGGGGGCAGCGGAGATGGCTACACCTTC
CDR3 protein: CASTLGGSGDGYTF

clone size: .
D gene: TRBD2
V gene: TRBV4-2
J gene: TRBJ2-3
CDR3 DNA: TGTGCCAGCAGCCACAGGACTAGCGGGGGGTACACAGATACGCAGTATTTT
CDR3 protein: CASSHRTSGGYTDTQYF

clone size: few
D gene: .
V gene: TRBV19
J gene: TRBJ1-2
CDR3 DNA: TGTGCCAGTAGTATCCGTGCTTCTGGGGACTATGGCTACACCTTC
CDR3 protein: CASSIRASGDYGYTF

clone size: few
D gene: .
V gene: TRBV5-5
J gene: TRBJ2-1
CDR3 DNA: TGTGCCAGCAGCTTGGACTCGGTAGGGCAGTTCTTC
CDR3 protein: CASSLDSVGQFF

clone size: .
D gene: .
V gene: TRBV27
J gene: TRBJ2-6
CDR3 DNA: TGTGCCAGCAGTAAACAGGTCCCTGGGGCCAACGTCCTGACTTTC
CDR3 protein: CASSKQVPGANVLTF

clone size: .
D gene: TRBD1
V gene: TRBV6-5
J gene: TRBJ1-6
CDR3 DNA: TGTGCCAGCAGTCGCGGACAGGCTAATTCACCCCTCCACTTT
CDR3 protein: CASSRGQANSPLHF

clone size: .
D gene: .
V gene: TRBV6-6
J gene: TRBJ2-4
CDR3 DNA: TGTGCCAGCAGTTACAGTCAGGGGGAGGGGTTCTTC
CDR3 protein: CASSYSQGEGFF

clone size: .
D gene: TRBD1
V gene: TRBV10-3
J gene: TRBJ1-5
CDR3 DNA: TGTGCCATCAGTGCCCGAGACAGGGTAAGCAATCAGCCCCAGCATTTT
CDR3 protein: CAISARDRVSNQPQHF

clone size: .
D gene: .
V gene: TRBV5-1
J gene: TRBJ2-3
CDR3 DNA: TGCGCCAGCAGCTTGGGTGACGGCAATCGTCGGGCAGATACGCAGTATTTT
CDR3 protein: CASSLGDGNRRADTQYF

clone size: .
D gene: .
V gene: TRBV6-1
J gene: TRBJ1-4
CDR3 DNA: TGTGCCAGCAGTCAGATGGGGGGGCGTAATGAAAAACTGTTTTTT
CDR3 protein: CASSQMGGRNEKLFF

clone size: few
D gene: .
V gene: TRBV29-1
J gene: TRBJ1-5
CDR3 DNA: TGCAGCGTTCTGGACAGTCCGGGGCAGCCCCAGCATTTT
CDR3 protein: CSVLDSPGQPQHF

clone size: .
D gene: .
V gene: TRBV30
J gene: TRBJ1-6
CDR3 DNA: TGTGCCTGGAGGAGTTTACCCTCTAATTCACCCCTCCACTTT
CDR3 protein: CAWRSLPSNSPLHF

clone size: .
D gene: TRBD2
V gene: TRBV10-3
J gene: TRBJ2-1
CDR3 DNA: TGTGCCATCTCAATAGCGGGGGCTAGCCTATACAATGAGCAGTTCTTC
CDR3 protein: CAISIAGASLYNEQFF

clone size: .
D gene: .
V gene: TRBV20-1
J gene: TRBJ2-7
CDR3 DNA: TGCAGTGCTAGCGGGGACGGGTGGGACTACGAGCAGTACTTC
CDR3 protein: CSASGDGWDYEQYF

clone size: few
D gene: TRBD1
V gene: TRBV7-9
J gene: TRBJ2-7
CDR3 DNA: TGTGCTAGCAGCACGGGACAGGGGAGCCACGAGCAGTACTTC
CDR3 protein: CASSTGQGSHEQYF

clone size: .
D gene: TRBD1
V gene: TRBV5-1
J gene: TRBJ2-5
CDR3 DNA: TGCGCCAGCAGCCCGGGACAGGTTGCCCAAGAGACCCAGTACTTC
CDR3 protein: CASSPGQVAQETQYF

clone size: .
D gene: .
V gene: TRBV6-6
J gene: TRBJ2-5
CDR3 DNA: TGTGCCAGCACCCTCGTTAGCCAAGAGACCCAGTACTTC
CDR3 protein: CASTLVSQETQYF

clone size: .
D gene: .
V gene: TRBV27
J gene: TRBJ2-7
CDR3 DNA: TGTGCCAGCCCTCATTACTACGAGCAGTACTTC
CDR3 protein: CASPHYYEQYF

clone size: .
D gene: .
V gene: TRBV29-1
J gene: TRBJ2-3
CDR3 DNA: TGCAGCTCCCCCGTAGGGGCCCCGGGAGATACGCAGTATTTT
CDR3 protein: CSSPVGAPGDTQYF

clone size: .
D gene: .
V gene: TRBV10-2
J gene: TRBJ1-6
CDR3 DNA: TGCGCCAGCAGTGAGGCGGGGCCCGGTTCACCCCTCCACTTT
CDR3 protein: CASSEAGPGSPLHF

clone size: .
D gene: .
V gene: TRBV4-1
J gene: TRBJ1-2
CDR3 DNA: TGCGCCAGCAGTGGGTACAGGGCGAACTATGGCTACACCTTC
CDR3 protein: CASSGYRANYGYTF

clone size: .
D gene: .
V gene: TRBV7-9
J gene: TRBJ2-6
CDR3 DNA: TGTGCCAGCAGCCCATTCAGGACGTCTGGGGCCAACGTCCTGACTTTC
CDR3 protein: CASSPFRTSGANVLTF

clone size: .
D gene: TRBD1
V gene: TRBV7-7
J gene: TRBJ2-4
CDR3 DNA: TGTGCCAGCAGCTTAGGTGACAGGGAGGCCAAAAACATTCAGTACTTC
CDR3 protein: CASSLGDREAKNIQYF

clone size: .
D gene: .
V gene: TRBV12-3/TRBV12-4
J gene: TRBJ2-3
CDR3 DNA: TGTGCCAGCAGTCCACGGGGACCTTTGACAGATACGCAGTATTTT
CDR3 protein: CASSPRGPLTDTQYF

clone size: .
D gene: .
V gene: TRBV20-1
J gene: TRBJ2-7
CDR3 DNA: TGCAGTGCTAGAGGAGGCGGGGAAGCGGGCGAGCAGTACTTC
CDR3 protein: CSARGGGEAGEQYF